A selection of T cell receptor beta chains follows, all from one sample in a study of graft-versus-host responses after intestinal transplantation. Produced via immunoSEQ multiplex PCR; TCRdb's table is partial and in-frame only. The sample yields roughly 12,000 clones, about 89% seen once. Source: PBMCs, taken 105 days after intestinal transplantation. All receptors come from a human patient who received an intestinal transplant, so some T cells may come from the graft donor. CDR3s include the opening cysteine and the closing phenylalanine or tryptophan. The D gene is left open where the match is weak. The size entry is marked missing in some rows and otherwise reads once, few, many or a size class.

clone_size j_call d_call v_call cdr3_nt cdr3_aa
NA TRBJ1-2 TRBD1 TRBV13 TGTGCCAGCAGCCGGACAGGGGATTATGGCTACACCTTC CASSRTGDYGYTF
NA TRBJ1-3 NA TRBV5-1 TGCGCCAGCAGCTTGGGGGGCTCTGGAAACACCATATATTTT CASSLGGSGNTIYF
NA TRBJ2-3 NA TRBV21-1 TGTGCCAGCAGCAAAAGGGGTACGGGAGTGCGGGGCACAGATACGCAGTATTTT CASSKRGTGVRGTDTQYF
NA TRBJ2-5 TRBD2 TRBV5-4 TGTGCCAGCAGCCCATTGACTAGCGGGGGCGTAGAGACCCAGTACTTC CASSPLTSGGVETQYF
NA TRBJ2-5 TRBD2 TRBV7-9 TGTGCCAGCAGCTCCGGGGGGACTAAAGAGACCCAGTACTTC CASSSGGTKETQYF
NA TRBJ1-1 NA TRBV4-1 TGCGCCAGCAGCCAAGATGACAGAAACCGCCTCACTGAAGCTTTCTTT CASSQDDRNRLTEAFF
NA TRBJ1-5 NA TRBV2 TGTGCCAGCAGACCTGGGGATCTAACGAATCAGCCCCAGCATTTT CASRPGDLTNQPQHF
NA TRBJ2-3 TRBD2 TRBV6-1 TGTGCCAGCAGTGCACTAGCGGGGGGCCCACCCACAGATACGCAGTATTTT CASSALAGGPPTDTQYF
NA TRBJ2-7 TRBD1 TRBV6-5 TGTGCCAGCAGTCCGGGACAGACCTACGAGCAGTACTTC CASSPGQTYEQYF
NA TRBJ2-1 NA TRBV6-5 TGTGCCAGCAGTTCCTTTAGGACAGCTGACAATGAGCAGTTCTTC CASSSFRTADNEQFF
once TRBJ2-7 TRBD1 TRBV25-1 TGTGCCAGCAGTGTTGCAGGGGGCTACGAGCAGTACTTC CASSVAGGYEQYF
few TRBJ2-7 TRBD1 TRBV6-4 TGTGCCAGCAAAACAGGGGGCTACGAGCAGTACTTC CASKTGGYEQYF
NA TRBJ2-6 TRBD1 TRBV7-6 TGTGCCAGCAGCCTACAGGGGGATGGCTCTGGGGCCAACGTCCTGACTTTC CASSLQGDGSGANVLTF
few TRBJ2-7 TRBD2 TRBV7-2 TGTGCCAGCAGCCCTTCCGGGACTAGCGGGGTCGAGCAGTACTTC CASSPSGTSGVEQYF
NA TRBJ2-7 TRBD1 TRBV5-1 TGCGCCAGCAGCAAGTACCCGGGACAGGGGAGCGACTACGAGCAGTACTTC CASSKYPGQGSDYEQYF
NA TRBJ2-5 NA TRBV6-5 TGTGCCAGCAGTTACTCGATGCTAGCAAGGGGAGAGACCCAGTACTTC CASSYSMLARGETQYF